These 6 T cell receptor beta chains were sequenced from one sample in a study of blood T cell repertoires in COVID-19. The data were produced by immunoSEQ multiplex PCR, yet TCRdb's version contains in-frame clones alone and is incomplete. The sample carries 55,000 to 85,000 clones, approximately 90% recorded once. The material sequenced was peripheral blood. The receptor set was obtained from a woman aged 18-29 years with acute or convalescent COVID-19.

This chain links TRBV7-2 with TRBJ2-5; weak D call: TRBD2 (6 bases). The V end was cut by 3 bases, the J end by 5 bases, with 13 bases between. The CDR3 is 14 amino acids. From germline, CDR1 is SGHTA and CDR2 FQGNSA. The CDR3 DNA sequence: TGTGCCAGCAGCTTTGGCGGGATCACTGAGACCCAGTACTTC. Encoded protein: CASSFGGITETQYF.

The chain recombines TRBV7-9 with TRBJ2-3; 12 bases are a match to TRBD2. The trim removed 1 base at V and 0 bases at J, leaving 5 bases unmatched. This CDR3 has 18 amino acids. Germline assignment: CDR1 SEHNR and CDR2 FQNEAQ (reference sequence). The CDR3 spells CASSLGGTSGSSTDTQYF. CDR3 DNA sequence: TGTGCCAGCAGCTTAGGAGGGACTAGCGGGTCTAGCACAGATACGCAGTATTTT. The entire variable domain, with the rest obtained from reference TRBV7-9 and TRBJ2-3, is as follows: DTGVSQNPRHKITKRGQNVTFRCDPISEHNRLYWYRQTLGQGPEFLTYFQNEAQLEKSRLLSDRFSAERPKGSFSTLEIQRTEQGDSAMYLCASSLGGTSGSSTDTQYFGPGTRLTVL.

V usage is TRBV4-1 and J usage is TRBJ1-4, with D possibly TRBD1 on 5 matching bases. V was shortened by 3 bases and J by 6 bases, with 17 bases between the two germline ends. CDR3 length: 16 amino acids. Germline CDR1 MGHRA, CDR2 YSYEKL. The CDR3 sequence is CASSHGIRVSDEKLFF. The CDR3 region has the DNA TGCGCCAGCAGCCACGGTATCAGGGTCTCTGATGAAAAACTGTTTTTT.

The genes are TRBV10-3 and TRBJ1-1; D is ambiguous. V lost 4 bases and J 3 bases, leaving 9 bases between the germline ends. Germline CDR1 ENHRY, CDR2 SYGVKD. This CDR3 has 13 residues. The CDR3 loop reads CAISVGDHTEAFF. CDR3 DNA: TGTGCCATCAGTGTCGGAGATCACACTGAAGCTTTCTTT.

This chain uses TRBV7-2 with TRBJ2-3; 16 positions agree with TRBD2. V was clipped by 5 bases and J by 5 bases; unmatched bases: 13. Germline V gene lookup returns CDR1 SGHTA and CDR2 FQGNSA. The CDR3 sequence is 19 residues long. CDR3 sequence reads: CASSLRLGLAGGPEDTQYF. The CDR3, as DNA: TGTGCCAGCAGCCTACGACTGGGACTAGCGGGAGGGCCGGAAGATACGCAGTATTTT.

J is TRBJ2-2 and V is TRBV19, with D hard to call. The germline CDR1 and CDR2 sequences are LNHDA and SQIVND (reference sequence). Trimming cost V 3 bases and J 4 bases, with 3 bases left between them. The CDR3 extends over 12 amino acids. The CDR3 nucleotides read TGTGCCAGTAGTATCGGCACCGGGGAGCTGTTTTTT. Translated: CASSIGTGELFF.